What follows are 32 T cell receptor beta chains derived from one specimen sequenced in a study of shared T cell receptors in the human thymus. The table came from immunoSEQ multiplex PCR; TCRdb's copy has only in-frame clones and leaves some out. The sample has around 730,000 clones, 80% to 90% seen once. This sample was shared with a second study, whose subject was human thymus T cells.

Material: thymocytes. The origin of the receptors is a girl less than two years old with a congenital heart defect.

The rearrangement links TRBV9 to TRBJ2-3; TRBD2 aligns across 9 bases. The V segment lost 4 bases and the J segment 2 bases; nucleotides outside the gene matches: 20. The CDR3 covers 20 residues. Germline CDR1 is SGDLS and CDR2 is YYNGEE. CDR3 in DNA: TGTGCCAGCAGCACGCAACCCCGGACTAGCGTAACCTCACCCACAGATACGCAGTATTTT. Its translation: CASSTQPRTSVTSPTDTQYF.

The genes are TRBV5-4 and TRBJ2-7; 13 nucleotides match TRBD2. This CDR3 has 17 amino acids. CDR1 and CDR2 from the germline V gene are SGHNT and YYREEE (reference sequence). V shed 0 bases and J 4 bases; nucleotides not matched to a gene: 7. CDR3 sequence: CASSLALRGLAGYEQYF. In DNA, the CDR3 is TGTGCCAGCAGCTTGGCCCTCCGGGGACTAGCGGGGTACGAGCAGTACTTC.

V and J are TRBV7-9 and TRBJ1-1, with D tentatively TRBD1 (6 bases). There are 17 residues in the CDR3. The V end lost 6 bases, the J end lost 6 bases, and 26 bases lay between the germline ends. Looked up from germline, CDR1 is SEHNR and CDR2 is FQNEAQ (reference sequence). The CDR3 DNA follows: TGTGCCAGCAGTCGTACGCCCAGGGGCGGCTTGATTTCTGAAGCTTTCTTT. Its translation: CASSRTPRGGLISEAFF.

The chain uses TRBV19 and TRBJ2-4, with a possible D match to TRBD2 (5 bases). Trimming removed 1 base from V and 8 bases from J, with 21 bases in between. CDR3 size: 17 residues. The germline V gene encodes CDR1 LNHDA and CDR2 SQIVND (reference sequence). DNA of the CDR3: TGTGCCAGTAGTATAGGGCGATTGGGGATTAGCGTGGACATTCAGTACTTC. It translates to CASSIGRLGISVDIQYF.

V and J are TRBV14 and TRBJ2-5, with 8 bases matching TRBD1. The tail of the sequence fits TRBJ2-7 better, so the J call may be wrong. The CDR3 contains 15 residues. Looked up from germline, CDR1 is SGHDN and CDR2 is FVKESK. The CDR3 is CASSQDSGGINEQYF. CDR3 coding DNA: TGTGCCAGCAGCCAAGATTCAGGGGGCATCAACGAGCAGTACTTC.

This chain connects TRBV5-4 to TRBJ2-3, with D possibly matching TRBD2 (7 bases). V gave up 0 bases and J gave up 1 base, with 12 bases separating them. Germline values: CDR1 SGHNT, CDR2 YYREEE (reference sequence). The length of the CDR3 is 16 residues. The DNA for the CDR3 is TGTGCCAGCAGCTTGGATGGGGGGGCGCGCACAGATACGCAGTATTTT. Its translation: CASSLDGGARTDTQYF.

The V call is TRBV5-4, the J call TRBJ2-7, with 7 bases that match TRBD2. The J segment lost 3 bases and the V segment lost 4 bases, leaving 16 bases of the junction unmatched. This CDR3 region has 17 residues. Germline V gene data show CDR1 as SGHNT and CDR2 as YYREEE (reference sequence). CDR3 sequence (DNA): TGTGCCAGCAGCGGGAGGGTAGATAAGACTACAGTCTACGAGCAGTACTTC. Amino acid sequence: CASSGRVDKTTVYEQYF.

This clone was seen a few times. V gene TRBV27 combines with J gene TRBJ1-4; TRBD1 matches at 7 bases. Looked up from germline, CDR1 is MNHEY and CDR2 is SMNVEV (reference sequence). Trimming removed 6 bases from V and 4 bases from J; junction bases left unmatched: 5. The CDR3 spans 14 residues. CDR3 loop: CASSDREHNEKLFF. CDR3 sequence (DNA): TGTGCCAGCAGCGACAGGGAACATAATGAAAAACTGTTTTTT. The entire variable domain, with the rest obtained from reference TRBV27 and TRBJ1-4, is as follows: EAQVTQNPRYLITVTGKKLTVTCSQNMNHEYMSWYRQDPGLGLRQIYYSMNVEVTDKGDVPEGYKVSRKEKRNFPLILESPSPNQTSLYFCASSDREHNEKLFFGSGTQLSVL.

As to this clone: The junction shows a germline mismatch at one end, possibly a read error. The chain combines TRBV6-1 with TRBJ1-5; a weak D match, TRBD1 (6 bases). This CDR3 has 14 residues. Germline V gene sequence: CDR1 MNHNS, CDR2 SASEGT. CDR3 region: CAISEPGDNQPQHF. As DNA, the CDR3 is TGTGCCATCAGTGAGCCAGGGGACAATCAGCCCCAGCATTTT.

V is TRBV7-9 and J is TRBJ2-5; a weak D match, TRBD2 (6 bases). This CDR3 spans 17 amino acids. In germline, CDR1 is SEHNR, CDR2 FQNEAQ (reference sequence). V shed 1 base and J shed 0 bases, with 15 bases lying between them. CDR3 DNA sequence: TGTGCCAGCAGCTTAGGCCTAGCGCTGGGGTACCAAGAGACCCAGTACTTC. Translation gives CASSLGLALGYQETQYF.

The chain joins TRBV30 to TRBJ1-1; the D is unclear. The V end was cut by 0 bases, the J end by 8 bases, with 7 bases between. CDR3 length: 11 amino acids. Germline CDR1 reads GTSNPN; CDR2 reads SVGIG (reference sequence). CDR3 nucleotides: TGTGCCTGGAGTGTCGGGAACGAAGCTTTCTTT. This translates into CAWSVGNEAFF. Complete variable domain (other parts from reference TRBV30 and TRBJ1-1): SQTIHQWPATLVQPVGSPLSLECTVEGTSNPNLYWYRQAAGRGLQLLFYSVGIGQISSEVPQNLSASRPQDRQFILSSKKLLLSDSGFYLCAWSVGNEAFFGQGTRLTVV.

V gene TRBV28 combines with J gene TRBJ1-3; TRBD1 agrees at 11 bases. Per germline, CDR1 MDHEN and CDR2 SYDVKM. V was pared by 2 bases and J by 0 bases, with 12 bases of the junction left unmatched. This CDR3 is built from 20 residues. For the CDR3, the DNA is TGTGCCAGCAGTTTACCCACTCGGGACAGGGGGTTCATCTCTGGAAACACCATATATTTT. Translated, it gives CASSLPTRDRGFISGNTIYF.

The chain is built from TRBV18 and TRBJ2-3; D is ambiguous. Germline V CDR1 and CDR2: KGHSH, LQKENI. The CDR3 runs to 13 residues. Trimming stripped 9 bases from V and 2 bases from J, with 12 bases between. CDR3 sequence: CASLVPHTDTQYF. DNA of the CDR3: TGTGCCAGTCTAGTCCCCCACACAGATACGCAGTATTTT. Using reference TRBV18 and TRBJ2-3 for the parts outside the CDR3, the full variable domain is NAGVMQNPRHLVRRRGQEARLRCSPMKGHSHVYWYRQLPEEGLKFMVYLQKENIIDESGMPKERFSAEFPKEGPSILRIQQVVRGDSAAYFCASLVPHTDTQYFGPGTRLTVL.

The rearrangement links TRBV16 to TRBJ1-5; D gene unclear. V was pared by 1 base and J by 4 bases, with 8 bases between. The CDR3 contains 14 residues. Germline V gives CDR1 KGHSY, CDR2 FQNENV. CDR3 coding DNA: TGTGCCAGCAGCCAATGGGCCCTAAATCAGCCCCAGCATTTT. As protein: CASSQWALNQPQHF.

V gene TRBV9 combines with J gene TRBJ1-2; tentatively, D is TRBD1 (6 bases). Trimming removed 3 bases at V and 0 bases at J, with 24 bases between. The germline V gene encodes CDR1 SGDLS and CDR2 YYNGEE. The length of the CDR3 is 19 residues. CDR3 DNA: TGTGCCAGCAGCGCGGCAAGGCGGCACAGGGAACATCCTAACTATGGCTACACCTTC. Its protein is CASSAARRHREHPNYGYTF.

In this sample, this clone turned up a few times. This rearrangement joins TRBV27 to TRBJ1-3; D not certain. Between the trimmed V and J ends, which lost 7 bases and 4 bases, there was a span of 11 bases. The V gene's germline CDR1 is MNHEY and CDR2 SMNVEV (reference sequence). The CDR3 covers 13 residues. The CDR3 coding sequence is TGTGCCAGCAAACAACGCCAAGGAAACACCATATATTTT. It translates to CASKQRQGNTIYF.

This clone was seen a single time. J is TRBJ2-1 and V is TRBV6-5, with D tentatively TRBD1 (5 bases). The CDR3 has 15 residues. V lost 4 bases and J lost 1, with 11 bases in between. The germline V gene has CDR1 MNHEY and CDR2 SVGAGI. The CDR3 loop is CASSSPDRSYNEQFF. The CDR3 DNA follows: TGTGCCAGCAGTTCCCCCGACAGATCCTACAATGAGCAGTTCTTC.

This chain links TRBV14 with TRBJ1-4; D is unclear. This CDR3 is 13 amino acids long. Germline loops: CDR1 SGHDN, CDR2 FVKESK. V was clipped by 6 bases and J by 8 bases, with 13 bases between them. In nucleotides, the CDR3 is TGTGCCAGCAGTATTCCGCGCGAAGAAAAACTGTTTTTT. Protein sequence: CASSIPREEKLFF.

The V call is TRBV18, the J call TRBJ1-1, with 7 bases lining up with TRBD1. From germline, CDR1 is KGHSH and CDR2 LQKENI. The CDR3 length is 13 residues. With 6 bases clipped from V and 3 bases from J, the junction kept 4 bases outside the gene matches. This CDR3 reads CASSRTGYTEAFF. The CDR3 coding sequence is TGTGCCAGCTCCCGGACAGGTTACACTGAAGCTTTCTTT.

The genes are TRBV4-3 and TRBJ2-7; 10 bases are shared with TRBD1. J lost 3 bases, V lost 3 bases, and 5 bases had no gene match. Germline V gene lookup returns CDR1 LGHNA and CDR2 YSLEER. This CDR3 has 15 amino acids. The CDR3 DNA reads TGCGCCAGCAGCCATCGCGACAGGGGGCTCTACGAGCAGTACTTC. It encodes CASSHRDRGLYEQYF.

The chain links TRBV6-6 to TRBJ1-6, with TRBD1 identical over 10 bases. Per the germline V gene, CDR1 is MNHNY and CDR2 is SVGAGI (reference sequence). V was pared by 6 bases and J by 8 bases, with 4 bases of the junction left unmatched. The length of the CDR3 is 14 residues. CDR3 coding DNA: TGTGCCAGCAGCTGGGACAGGGGTTATTCACCCCTCCACTTT. It encodes CASSWDRGYSPLHF.

The V and J genes are TRBV25-1 and TRBJ2-7; D possibly corresponds to TRBD2 (5 bases). Germline CDR1 and CDR2: MGHDK and SYGVNS. Trimming left V 7 bases short and J 2 bases short, with 18 bases between. The CDR3 sequence is 15 residues long. The CDR3 DNA sequence: TGTGCCAGCACCGGGAACAGACCGAAGGCCTACGAGCAGTACTTC. Its protein is CASTGNRPKAYEQYF.

The chain couples TRBV7-2 to TRBJ2-3; the D gene is possibly TRBD1 (6 bases). Germline V gene lookup returns CDR1 SGHTA and CDR2 FQGNSA. The CDR3 runs 13 residues. Between the trimmed V and J ends, which lost 3 bases and 6 bases, there was a span of 10 bases. The CDR3 loop is CASSFTGSDTQYF. As DNA, the CDR3 is TGTGCCAGCAGCTTTACAGGGTCCGATACGCAGTATTTT.

The V call is TRBV20-1, the J call TRBJ1-2, with a tentative D call TRBD1 (6 bases). This CDR3 contains 11 residues. From germline, CDR1 is DFQATT and CDR2 SNEGSKA (reference sequence). In nucleotides, the CDR3 is TGCAGCGGGACATCAAAGGAAGGCTACACCTTC. Translated, it gives CSGTSKEGYTF.

The chain links TRBV5-6 to TRBJ1-1, with TRBD1 as a possible D gene (6 bases). Between the trimmed V and J ends, which lost 4 bases and 0 bases, there was a span of 13 bases. The germline V gene has CDR1 SGHDT and CDR2 YYEEEE. The CDR3 covers 15 residues. The CDR3 DNA is TGTGCCAGCAGCCCTGGACAGTACATGAACACTGAAGCTTTCTTT. It codes for CASSPGQYMNTEAFF.

CDR3 amino acids: CASSLSRGDTEAFF. The CDR3, as DNA: TGTGCCAGCAGCTTAAGCAGGGGCGACACTGAAGCTTTCTTT. V and J are TRBV7-6 and TRBJ1-1; D might be TRBD1 (6 bases). The CDR3 is made up of 14 amino acids. Between the trimmed V and J ends, which lost 2 bases and 3 bases, there was a span of 10 bases. CDR1 and CDR2 (germline): SGHVS, FNYEAQ. Full variable domain (rest looked up from reference TRBV7-6 and TRBJ1-1): GAGVSQSPRYKVTKRGQDVALRCDPISGHVSLYWYRQALGQGPEFLTYFNYEAQQDKSGLPNDRFSAERPEGSISTLTIQRTEQRDSAMYRCASSLSRGDTEAFFGQGTRLTVV.

This clone is a singleton in its sample. This sequence joins TRBV28 and TRBJ1-1, with TRBD1 as a possible D gene (6 bases). CDR3 length: 14 residues. CDR1 and CDR2 from the germline V gene are MDHEN and SYDVKM. The V end was cut by 6 bases, the J end by 3 bases, with 14 bases between. DNA of the CDR3: TGTGCCAGCAGAACAACAGGGTTCGACACTGAAGCTTTCTTT. It is translated as CASRTTGFDTEAFF.

The chain employs TRBV28 and TRBJ1-5, with D hard to call. V was trimmed by 8 bases and J by 0 bases, leaving 14 bases between them. The CDR3 runs to 15 residues. CDR1 MDHEN and CDR2 SYDVKM come from the germline V gene. CDR3 residues: CASHVPGDSNQPQHF. In DNA, the CDR3 is TGTGCCAGCCATGTCCCGGGAGATAGCAATCAGCCCCAGCATTTT.

The gene calls are TRBV27 and TRBJ2-1; 11 positions agree with TRBD2. The CDR3 contains 17 residues. Germline CDR1 MNHEY, CDR2 SMNVEV (reference sequence). J was trimmed by 5 bases and V by 4 bases; bases with no gene match: 10. CDR3: CASSSQLLAGAHNEQFF. The CDR3 DNA reads as TGTGCCAGCAGTTCACAGCTACTAGCGGGGGCACACAATGAGCAGTTCTTC.

J is TRBJ2-1 and V is TRBV5-1; 12 bases fit TRBD2. With 4 bases clipped from V and 14 bases from J, the junction kept 7 bases outside the gene matches. The CDR3 covers 13 residues. CDR1 and CDR2 from the germline V gene are SGHRS and YFSETQ. CDR3 DNA sequence: TGCGCCAGCAGCCCAAGGACTAGCGGGGATAAGTTCTTC. As protein: CASSPRTSGDKFF.

This chain joins TRBV7-4 and TRBJ1-2; 7 nucleotides match TRBD1. V was clipped by 5 bases and J by 6 bases; unmatched bases: 9. CDR1 is SGHVT and CDR2 is SQSDAQ in the germline V gene. The CDR3 covers 14 residues. In DNA form, the CDR3 reads TGTGCCAGCAGCCCAACAGGGGCAAGGGATGGCTACACCTTC. As protein: CASSPTGARDGYTF.

The CDR3 loop reads CASSFRGTGELFF. As DNA, the CDR3 is TGTGCCAGCAGCTTCCGGGGAACCGGGGAGCTGTTTTTT. J is TRBJ2-2 and V is TRBV7-6; TRBD2 might be the D (5 bases). The CDR3 totals 13 residues. The germline gives CDR1 SGHVS, CDR2 FNYEAQ. V lost 3 bases and J 5 bases, leaving 7 bases between the germline ends.